One sample yielded the 4 T cell receptor beta chains listed below, sequenced in a study of follicular helper T cells after annual influenza vaccination. Specified time point: 2014-2015 season, 7 days after vaccination. Assay used: immunoSEQ multiplex PCR; TCRdb lists only in-frame clones, some missing. This table holds several thousand clones, approximately 81% found once. The specimen was CXCR5+ CD38- circulating T follicular helper cells from blood, collected 7 days after influenza vaccination. Regarding subset: circulating Tfh, non-naive CD4+CXCR5+PD-1+ (ICOS+CD38+ or ICOS-CD38-). Every receptor here comes from an adult who received the influenza vaccine.

This chain links TRBV5-1 with TRBJ1-1; no clear D gene. V was shortened by 3 bases and J by 1 base, with 13 bases between the two germline ends. The germline V gene encodes CDR1 SGHRS and CDR2 YFSETQ. This CDR3 comprises 15 residues. This CDR3 reads CASSSEKLTNTEAFF. The CDR3 DNA sequence: TGCGCCAGCAGCTCTGAGAAGTTAACGAACACTGAAGCTTTCTTT. The full variable domain, completed using reference TRBV5-1 and TRBJ1-1, is KAGVTQTPRYLIKTRGQQVTLSCSPISGHRSVSWYQQTPGQGLQFLFEYFSETQRNKGNFPGRFSGRQFSNSRSEMNVSTLELGDSALYLCASSSEKLTNTEAFFGQGTRLTVV.

The V call is TRBV11-2, the J call TRBJ2-6; no clear D. This CDR3 has 14 residues. Germline V lookup: CDR1 SGHAT, CDR2 FQNNGV. V lost 7 bases and J 4 bases, leaving 11 bases between the germline ends. DNA of the CDR3: TGTGCCAGCACCCTAACAGCCGGGGCCAACGTCCTGACTTTC. It yields the protein CASTLTAGANVLTF.

This chain links TRBV28 with TRBJ2-1, with D possibly called TRBD1 or TRBD2 (5 bases each). CDR3 length: 12 residues. Germline-derived CDR1 and CDR2 are MDHEN and SYDVKM. V was shortened by 0 bases and J by 10 bases, with 7 bases between the two germline ends. The CDR3: CASSLWGEEQFF. The CDR3 region has the DNA TGTGCCAGCAGTTTATGGGGGGAGGAGCAGTTCTTC.

The V and J genes are TRBV7-9 and TRBJ1-5; D gene ambiguous. V lost 3 bases to trimming and J lost 2 bases, with 5 bases between them. Per the germline V gene, CDR1 is SEHNR and CDR2 is FQNEAQ (reference sequence). The CDR3 consists of 13 residues. This CDR3 is CASSFNGNQPQHF. In DNA, the CDR3 is TGTGCCAGCAGCTTCAATGGCAATCAGCCCCAGCATTTT.